A selection of T cell receptor beta chains follows, all from one sample in a study of blood T cell repertoires in COVID-19. Sequencing used immunoSEQ multiplex PCR; TCRdb keeps in-frame clones, though not all of them. The sample holds some 180,000 clones; about 77% are singletons and the top ten take around 2.8%. Sequences were obtained from peripheral blood. Receptor source: a woman older than 75 with active or convalescent COVID-19. CDR3s include the opening cysteine and the closing phenylalanine or tryptophan. Fields, in order: V gene, clone size, J gene, D gene, CDR3 DNA, CDR3 protein. D genes are given only for firm matches. Clone size is not always given. Where it is, it says once, few, many or a class for expanded clones.

V gene: TRBV2
clone size: -
J gene: TRBJ2-2
D gene: -
CDR3 DNA: TGTGCCAGCAGTGACCGAGGCGGGCTGTTTTTT
CDR3 protein: CASSDRGGLFF

V gene: TRBV2
clone size: few
J gene: TRBJ1-1
D gene: TRBD1
CDR3 DNA: TGTGCCAGCAGTACGGACAGGACTGAAGCTTTCTTT
CDR3 protein: CASSTDRTEAFF

V gene: TRBV5-4
clone size: few
J gene: TRBJ1-2
D gene: -
CDR3 DNA: TGTGCCAGCAGCCCCGAGAGGGTGGGGTCCTATGGCTACACCTTC
CDR3 protein: CASSPERVGSYGYTF

V gene: TRBV7-8
clone size: -
J gene: TRBJ1-1
D gene: -
CDR3 DNA: TGTGCCAGCAGAATGACGAGGGAACACGCTGAAGCTTTCTTT
CDR3 protein: CASRMTREHAEAFF

V gene: TRBV5-4
clone size: -
J gene: TRBJ2-7
D gene: -
CDR3 DNA: TGTGCCAGCAGCCAGGGGGGCACAACTCTTTACGAGCAGTACTTC
CDR3 protein: CASSQGGTTLYEQYF

V gene: TRBV4-2
clone size: -
J gene: TRBJ1-2
D gene: -
CDR3 DNA: TGTGCCAGCAGCCAAGAAGTACGGGGTAGTGGTGGCTACACCTTC
CDR3 protein: CASSQEVRGSGGYTF

V gene: TRBV4-2
clone size: -
J gene: TRBJ2-5
D gene: TRBD2
CDR3 DNA: TGTGCCAGCAGCCACTCCGGGACTATGGAGACCCAGTACTTC
CDR3 protein: CASSHSGTMETQYF

V gene: TRBV6-5
clone size: -
J gene: TRBJ2-2
D gene: -
CDR3 DNA: TGTGCCAGCAGTTACTCCAGGAACACCGGGGAGCTGTTTTTT
CDR3 protein: CASSYSRNTGELFF

V gene: TRBV27
clone size: -
J gene: TRBJ1-1
D gene: TRBD1
CDR3 DNA: TGTGCCAGCAGTTTATCCGGGACAGGCGTGGGCACTGAAGCTTTCTTT
CDR3 protein: CASSLSGTGVGTEAFF

V gene: TRBV19
clone size: few
J gene: TRBJ2-5
D gene: TRBD2
CDR3 DNA: TGTGCCAGTAGTATAGGGTCTAGCGGGGGATTCGAGACCCAGTACTTC
CDR3 protein: CASSIGSSGGFETQYF

V gene: TRBV7-8
clone size: few
J gene: TRBJ2-1
D gene: TRBD2
CDR3 DNA: TGTGCCAGCAGCTTAGCGGGTAGCGGGGGGCAGTTCTTC
CDR3 protein: CASSLAGSGGQFF

V gene: TRBV4-3
clone size: -
J gene: TRBJ1-6
D gene: -
CDR3 DNA: TGCGCCAGCAGCCACCCCAGGGGACCCCTCCACTTT
CDR3 protein: CASSHPRGPLHF

V gene: TRBV15
clone size: -
J gene: TRBJ2-1
D gene: TRBD2
CDR3 DNA: TGTGCCACCAGCAGAGATCGCGGGGGGGCCTCCAATGAGCAGTTCTTC
CDR3 protein: CATSRDRGGASNEQFF

V gene: TRBV6-5
clone size: -
J gene: TRBJ1-5
D gene: TRBD1
CDR3 DNA: TGTGCCAGCACCAAGGGACAGTTCAATCAGCCCCAGCATTTT
CDR3 protein: CASTKGQFNQPQHF

V gene: TRBV10-1
clone size: few
J gene: TRBJ2-3
D gene: TRBD2
CDR3 DNA: TGCGCCAGCAGTGAGACTAGCGGGGGGCCCGGCGATACGCAGTATTTT
CDR3 protein: CASSETSGGPGDTQYF

V gene: TRBV7-9
clone size: -
J gene: TRBJ2-2
D gene: -
CDR3 DNA: TGTGCCAGCAGCTCTTTATGGAGTACCGGGGAGCTGTTTTTT
CDR3 protein: CASSSLWSTGELFF

V gene: TRBV28
clone size: -
J gene: TRBJ1-2
D gene: TRBD1
CDR3 DNA: TGTGCCAGCAGTCGCCTCGACAGGGGCGCTAACTATGGCTACACCTTC
CDR3 protein: CASSRLDRGANYGYTF

V gene: TRBV5-4
clone size: once
J gene: TRBJ2-3
D gene: TRBD2
CDR3 DNA: TGTGCCAGCAGACAGACTAGCGGGGGGCGGGGAGATACGCAGTATTTT
CDR3 protein: CASRQTSGGRGDTQYF

V gene: TRBV5-4
clone size: once
J gene: TRBJ2-3
D gene: TRBD2
CDR3 DNA: TGTGCCAGCAGCGTCGGACTAGCGGGGAGAAAAGATACGCAGTATTTT
CDR3 protein: CASSVGLAGRKDTQYF

V gene: TRBV27
clone size: -
J gene: TRBJ2-2
D gene: -
CDR3 DNA: TGTGCCAGCAGTCCCGGACATAGCACCGGGGAGCTGTTTTTT
CDR3 protein: CASSPGHSTGELFF

V gene: TRBV2
clone size: -
J gene: TRBJ2-1
D gene: -
CDR3 DNA: TGTGCCAGCAGCGAGAGGGCGGTAGATTACAATGAGCAGTTCTTC
CDR3 protein: CASSERAVDYNEQFF

V gene: TRBV9
clone size: -
J gene: TRBJ1-1
D gene: TRBD1
CDR3 DNA: TGTGCCAGCAGCGCCTTACAGGGGGTAAACACTGAAGCTTTCTTT
CDR3 protein: CASSALQGVNTEAFF

V gene: TRBV21-1
clone size: -
J gene: TRBJ1-2
D gene: -
CDR3 DNA: TGTGCCAGCAGCAAAGCTAGCAGGGGGTTGCCTAACTATGGCTACACCTTC
CDR3 protein: CASSKASRGLPNYGYTF

V gene: TRBV6-5
clone size: -
J gene: TRBJ1-2
D gene: TRBD1
CDR3 DNA: TGTGCCAGCAAACAAACCGGGACAGGGAGAGATGGCTACACCTTC
CDR3 protein: CASKQTGTGRDGYTF

V gene: TRBV10-3
clone size: -
J gene: TRBJ1-6
D gene: TRBD1
CDR3 DNA: TGTGCCATCAGGGCCGGGACAGGGACCGGGGTTACACCCCTCCACTTT
CDR3 protein: CAIRAGTGTGVTPLHF

V gene: TRBV7-8
clone size: -
J gene: TRBJ2-3
D gene: -
CDR3 DNA: TGTGCCAGCAGCTTAGACTCGGACAGCCTAGGCAGCACAGATACGCAGTATTTT
CDR3 protein: CASSLDSDSLGSTDTQYF

V gene: TRBV29-1
clone size: -
J gene: TRBJ2-3
D gene: TRBD2
CDR3 DNA: TGCAGCGGTATGAAAGGGACGGGGGGAACAGATACGCAGTATTTT
CDR3 protein: CSGMKGTGGTDTQYF